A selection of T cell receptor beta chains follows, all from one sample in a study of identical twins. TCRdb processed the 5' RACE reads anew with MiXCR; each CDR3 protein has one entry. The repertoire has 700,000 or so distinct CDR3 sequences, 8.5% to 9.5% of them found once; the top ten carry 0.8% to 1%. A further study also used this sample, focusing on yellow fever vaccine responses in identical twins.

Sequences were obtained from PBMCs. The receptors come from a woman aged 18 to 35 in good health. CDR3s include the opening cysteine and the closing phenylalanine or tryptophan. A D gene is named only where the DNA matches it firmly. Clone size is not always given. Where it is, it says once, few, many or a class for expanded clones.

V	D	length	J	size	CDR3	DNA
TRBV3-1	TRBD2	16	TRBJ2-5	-	CASSQKTSGAGGTQYF	TGTGCCAGCAGCCAAAAGACTAGCGGGGCTGGGGGGACCCAGTACTTC
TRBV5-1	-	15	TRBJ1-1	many	CASSPGTFQGTEAFF	TGCGCCAGCAGCCCGGGGACTTTTCAAGGCACTGAAGCTTTCTTT
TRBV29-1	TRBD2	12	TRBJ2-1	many	CSVVLAGNEQFF	TGCAGCGTTGTGCTAGCGGGCAATGAGCAGTTCTTC
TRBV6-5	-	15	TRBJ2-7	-	CASSYSIFNRYEQYF	TGTGCCAGCAGTTACTCGATCTTCAACCGGTACGAGCAGTACTTC
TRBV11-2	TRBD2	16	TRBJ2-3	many	CASSFPSGISTDTQYF	TGTGCCAGCAGCTTCCCTAGCGGAATTAGCACAGATACGCAGTATTTT
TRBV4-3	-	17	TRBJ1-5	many	CASSQTRVVGLDQPQHF	TGCGCCAGCAGCCAAACGAGGGTTGTCGGTCTCGATCAGCCCCAGCATTTT
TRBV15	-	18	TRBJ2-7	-	CATSSRVFAGPSSYEQYF	TGTGCCACCAGCAGCCGGGTTTTTGCGGGACCAAGCTCCTACGAGCAGTACTTC
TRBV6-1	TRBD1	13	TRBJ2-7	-	CAIPGQGFHEQYF	TGTGCCATCCCGGGACAGGGGTTTCACGAGCAGTACTTC
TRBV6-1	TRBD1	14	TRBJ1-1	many	CASSAGQMNTEAFF	TGTGCCAGCAGTGCGGGACAGATGAACACTGAAGCTTTCTTT
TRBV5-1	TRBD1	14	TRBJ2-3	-	CASALQGFPDTQYF	TGCGCCAGCGCCCTACAGGGGTTCCCAGATACGCAGTATTTT
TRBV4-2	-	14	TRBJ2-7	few	CASSQGAGSREQYF	TGTGCCAGCAGCCAGGGGGCGGGCTCTCGCGAGCAGTACTTC
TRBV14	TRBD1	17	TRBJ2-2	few	CASSQRSGTGFSGELFF	TGTGCCAGCAGCCAACGATCCGGGACAGGGTTTTCCGGGGAGCTGTTTTTT
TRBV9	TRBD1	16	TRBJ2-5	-	CASSVPLGTGSVTQYF	TGTGCCAGCAGCGTCCCTTTGGGGACAGGGTCCGTGACCCAGTACTTC
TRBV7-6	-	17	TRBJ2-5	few	CASSNQMTTSGRETQYF	TGTGCCAGCAGCAACCAGATGACGACTTCTGGGAGAGAGACCCAGTACTTC
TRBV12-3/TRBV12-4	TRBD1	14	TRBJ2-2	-	CASSLEGAAGELFF	TGTGCCAGCAGTTTAGAGGGGGCGGCCGGGGAGCTGTTTTTT
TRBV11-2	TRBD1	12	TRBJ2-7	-	CASSWDRVEQYF	TGTGCCAGCAGCTGGGACAGGGTCGAGCAGTACTTC
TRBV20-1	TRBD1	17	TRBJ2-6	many	CSARAPYQGAGANVLTF	TGCAGTGCTAGAGCCCCCTACCAGGGGGCGGGGGCCAACGTCCTGACTTTC
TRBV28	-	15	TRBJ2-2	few	CASSPLGGGYGELFF	TGTGCCAGCAGTCCCTTGGGGGGGGGCTACGGGGAGCTGTTTTTT
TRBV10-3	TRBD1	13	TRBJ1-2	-	CAIRPTGGYGYTF	TGTGCCATCAGGCCAACAGGGGGATATGGCTACACCTTC
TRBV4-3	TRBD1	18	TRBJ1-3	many	CASSQVVAGQFSGNTIYF	TGCGCCAGCAGCCAAGTGGTAGCGGGACAGTTCTCTGGAAACACCATATATTTT
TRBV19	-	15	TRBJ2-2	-	CASSMTNRVSGELFF	TGTGCCAGTAGTATGACGAACAGGGTTTCCGGGGAGCTGTTTTTT
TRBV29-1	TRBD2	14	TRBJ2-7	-	CSVRGTSGSYEQYF	TGCAGCGTGCGTGGAACTAGCGGGAGTTACGAGCAGTACTTC
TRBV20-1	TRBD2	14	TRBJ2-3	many	CSQRGVHSTDTQYF	TGCAGCCAGCGGGGGGTACATAGCACAGATACGCAGTATTTT
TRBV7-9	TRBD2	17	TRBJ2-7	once	CASSLSLAATPGYEQYF	TGTGCCAGCAGCTTAAGTCTAGCGGCGACGCCTGGCTACGAGCAGTACTTC
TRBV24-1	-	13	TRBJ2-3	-	CATSGQGTDTQYF	TGTGCCACCAGTGGGCAGGGTACAGATACGCAGTATTTT
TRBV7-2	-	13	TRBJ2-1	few	CASRPSGFYEQFF	TGTGCCAGCAGGCCTTCAGGGTTCTATGAGCAGTTCTTC
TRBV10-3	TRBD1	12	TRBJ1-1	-	CAISQDRVQAFF	TGTGCCATCAGTCAGGACAGGGTGCAGGCTTTCTTT
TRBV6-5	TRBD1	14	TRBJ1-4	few	CASSLQGTDEKLFF	TGTGCCAGCAGTCTACAGGGGACCGATGAAAAACTGTTTTTT
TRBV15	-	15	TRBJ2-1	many	CATSRDLAGNNEQFF	TGTGCCACCAGCAGAGATTTGGCGGGGAACAATGAGCAGTTCTTC
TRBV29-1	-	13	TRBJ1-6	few	CSVEVAVNSPLHF	TGCAGCGTTGAAGTGGCCGTAAATTCACCCCTCCACTTT
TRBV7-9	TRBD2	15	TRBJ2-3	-	CASSMREGPSDTQYF	TGTGCCAGCAGCATGCGGGAGGGCCCGTCAGATACGCAGTATTTT
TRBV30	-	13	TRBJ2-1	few	CACPGRGYNEQFF	TGTGCCTGTCCGGGACGGGGATACAATGAGCAGTTCTTC
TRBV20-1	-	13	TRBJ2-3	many	CSARRHSTDTQYF	TGCAGTGCTAGGCGGCACAGCACAGATACGCAGTATTTT
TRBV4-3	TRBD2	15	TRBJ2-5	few	CASSQDTPGGETQYF	TGCGCCAGCAGCCAAGATACGCCGGGAGGAGAGACCCAGTACTTC
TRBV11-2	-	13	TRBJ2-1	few	CASSLDSINEQFF	TGTGCCAGCAGCTTAGATAGCATTAATGAGCAGTTCTTC
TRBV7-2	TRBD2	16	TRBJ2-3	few	CASSLGAGGIPDTQYF	TGTGCCAGCAGCTTGGGAGCGGGGGGGATTCCAGATACGCAGTATTTT
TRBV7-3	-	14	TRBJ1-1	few	CASSPTPSEAKAFF	TGTGCCAGCAGTCCTACACCTTCAGAGGCGAAAGCTTTCTTT